The rows below give T cell receptor beta chains drawn from one sample of a study of spatial heterogeneity in lung cancer. TCRdb analysed the 5' RACE reads with MiXCR anew, one entry per CDR3 protein. Altogether fewer than 15,000 distinct CDR3 sequences are present, 6% to 7% being singletons, with the ten largest covering 3.4%. Source: lung tumor tissue, taken at surgery. The source of these receptors is a female donor with early-stage non-small cell lung cancer. The CDR3 runs from the conserved cysteine through the conserved F or W.

j_gene | v_gene | CDR3aa
TRBJ2-3 | TRBV2 | CASSRDRGGDTQYF
TRBJ2-7 | TRBV10-3 | CAIRETSSPSYEQYF
TRBJ2-7 | TRBV6-2/TRBV6-3 | CASSRWGSSYEQYF
TRBJ2-2 | TRBV7-2 | CASSFVTNTGELFF
TRBJ2-7 | TRBV29-1 | CSVGGDGLYEQYF
TRBJ1-3 | TRBV28 | CASSLDQGSPGNTIYF
TRBJ2-4 | TRBV7-9 | CASSRGDGIDIQYF
TRBJ2-1 | TRBV9 | CASSVDTYNEQFF
TRBJ2-7 | TRBV29-1 | CSVVTGIYEQYF
TRBJ1-6 | TRBV19 | CASSTRQGRNSPLHF
TRBJ2-1 | TRBV11-3 | CASSSDINEQFF
TRBJ2-1 | TRBV11-2 | CASSSRSPGTSGRASNEQFF
TRBJ2-7 | TRBV5-1 | CASQEGPYEQYF
TRBJ2-4 | TRBV7-2 | CASSPALAKNIQYF
TRBJ2-2 | TRBV20-1 | CSATIAGVRTGELFF
TRBJ1-2 | TRBV6-6 | CAAVGTGSSYGYTF
TRBJ1-6 | TRBV7-2 | CASSSPTSGSPLHF
TRBJ2-3 | TRBV29-1 | CSVLWLAGAGTQYF
TRBJ2-7 | TRBV6-6 | CASGLAGAYEQYF
TRBJ1-1 | TRBV20-1 | CSASRDSDTEAFF
TRBJ2-7 | TRBV2 | CASSDGRSTSYEQYF
TRBJ2-7 | TRBV27 | CASSPSGSYEQYF
TRBJ1-1 | TRBV30 | CAWSGQPGTEAFF
TRBJ2-7 | TRBV7-2 | CASSLAILAGYDEQYF
TRBJ2-3 | TRBV10-3 | CAIGLAGGGGPDTQYF
TRBJ2-7 | TRBV30 | CAWRGTGSSYEQYF
TRBJ2-6 | TRBV4-2 | CASSQEGAEANVLTF
TRBJ1-4 | TRBV30 | CAWSDDRYNEKLFF
TRBJ2-3 | TRBV29-1 | CSVDDRGPADTQYF
TRBJ2-7 | TRBV6-5 | CASSYSLGGSPYEQYF
TRBJ1-5 | TRBV7-9 | CASSYGQGGGQPQHF
TRBJ2-7 | TRBV14 | CASSHGTSGKYEQYF
TRBJ1-5 | TRBV5-1 | CASSLAPGNQPQHF
TRBJ1-1 | TRBV6-5 | CASSFQDRGGVAFF
TRBJ1-5 | TRBV20-1 | CSARDWVTQPQHF
TRBJ1-5 | TRBV6-2/TRBV6-3 | CASGAQGYSNQPQHF